The next 26 T cell receptor beta chains were all read from a single sample in a study of cytomegalovirus exposure and HLA in healthy donors. Assay used: immunoSEQ multiplex PCR; TCRdb lists only in-frame clones, some missing. The table lists some 240,000 clones, around 90% of them singletons. Material: PBMCs. These receptors all come from a woman under 30 in good health and CMV-seropositive.

The chain recombines TRBV18 with TRBJ1-5, with 8 positions matching TRBD1. Germline trimming cut 2 bases from V and 4 bases from J; bases unmatched to any gene: 10. The V gene's germline CDR1 is KGHSH and CDR2 LQKENI. The CDR3 has 17 residues. CDR3 bases: TGTGCCAGCTCACCAGACCGACAGGGGTGGGGGAATCAGCCCCAGCATTTT. Amino acid sequence: CASSPDRQGWGNQPQHF.

This clone was counted a single time. The J gene is TRBJ2-1, the V gene TRBV11-2, with D possibly TRBD2 on 6 matching bases. Trimming removed 3 bases from V and 4 bases from J, with 22 bases in between. Germline CDR1 SGHAT, CDR2 FQNNGV. CDR3 length equals 18 residues. The CDR3 sequence is CASSFSAKLASAYNEQFF. CDR3 nucleotide sequence: TGTGCCAGCAGCTTTAGCGCGAAACTAGCTTCGGCATACAATGAGCAGTTCTTC.

The chain uses TRBV28 and TRBJ1-5; D gene unclear. Trimming cost V 3 bases and J 3 bases, with 9 bases left between them. CDR3 size: 14 residues. Germline V gene sequence: CDR1 MDHEN, CDR2 SYDVKM. The CDR3 nucleotides read TGTGCCAGCAGTTTTTACAGCACCAATCAGCCCCAGCATTTT. Translation gives CASSFYSTNQPQHF.

This chain joins TRBV5-4 and TRBJ2-5; perhaps TRBD1 as D (6 bases). The CDR3 sequence is 15 residues long. The V end was cut by 4 bases, the J end by 0 bases, with 13 bases between. Per the germline V gene, CDR1 is SGHNT and CDR2 is YYREEE (reference sequence). CDR3 protein: CASSPPGHNQETQYF. The CDR3 bases are TGTGCCAGCAGCCCCCCGGGACACAACCAAGAGACCCAGTACTTC.

V usage is TRBV7-9 and J usage is TRBJ2-3, with TRBD2 matching 12 bases. V lost 5 bases, J lost 5 bases, and 8 bases stayed unmatched. The germline CDR1 and CDR2 sequences are SEHNR and FQNEAQ (reference sequence). This CDR3 region has 16 residues. CDR3 protein: CASSHNLAGGKDTQYF. CDR3 nucleotide sequence: TGTGCCAGCAGCCACAATCTAGCGGGAGGGAAAGATACGCAGTATTTT.

As regards this clone: Other DNA sequences in the sample encode the same CDR3. The chain is built from TRBV5-1 and TRBJ1-2; 9 bases are a match to TRBD1. Trimming cost V 0 bases and J 4 bases; bases outside gene matches: 1. This CDR3 is built from 14 residues. Germline V CDR1 and CDR2: SGHRS, YFSETQ. CDR3 residues: CASSLGGQGYGYTF. CDR3 in DNA: TGCGCCAGCAGCTTGGGGGGACAGGGCTATGGCTACACCTTC.

CDR3: CASSIDRGGGRPFF. The CDR3 bases are TGTGCCAGTAGTATAGATCGAGGAGGAGGGAGGCCTTTCTTT. The rearrangement links TRBV19 to TRBJ1-1; no clear D. The germline V and J ends were trimmed by 0 bases and 12 bases, with 17 bases remaining between them. Per germline, CDR1 LNHDA and CDR2 SQIVND (reference sequence). This CDR3 is built from 14 residues.

The chain has TRBV28 and TRBJ1-5, with 8 bases aligning to TRBD1. With V trimmed by 5 bases and J by 3 bases, 12 bases remained unmatched. The germline V gene has CDR1 MDHEN and CDR2 SYDVKM. CDR3 length: 17 amino acids. The CDR3 spells CASSRTGNDFDNQPQHF. The CDR3 bases are TGTGCCAGCAGTCGGACAGGGAATGACTTTGACAATCAGCCCCAGCATTTT.

In the case of this clone: Other nucleotide sequences in the sample specify the same CDR3. This sequence joins TRBV9 and TRBJ2-7; D might be TRBD1 (6 bases). Germline assignment: CDR1 SGDLS and CDR2 YYNGEE. Trimming left V 0 bases short and J 6 bases short, with 13 bases between. The CDR3 length is 14 residues. The CDR3: CASSVGTGRGEQYF. The CDR3 region has the DNA TGTGCCAGCAGCGTAGGAACCGGCAGGGGCGAGCAGTACTTC. Drawing the rest from reference TRBV9 and TRBJ2-7, the complete variable domain is DSGVTQTPKHLITATGQRVTLRCSPRSGDLSVYWYQQSLDQGLQFLIQYYNGEERAKGNILERFSAQQFPDLHSELNLSSLELGDSALYFCASSVGTGRGEQYFGPGTRLTVT.

V and J are TRBV7-9 and TRBJ1-1, with 7 bases that match TRBD1. V was pared by 3 bases and J by 2 bases, with 9 bases of the junction left unmatched. Germline V gives CDR1 SEHNR, CDR2 FQNEAQ (reference sequence). The CDR3 covers 16 residues. This CDR3 is CASSFSWTGENTEAFF. The CDR3 DNA reads TGTGCCAGCAGCTTTTCCTGGACAGGTGAAAACACTGAAGCTTTCTTT.

The chain couples TRBV27 to TRBJ2-3, with TRBD1 matching over 9 bases. J gave up 1 base and V 3 bases, and 2 bases lay outside the gene matches. CDR3 length equals 15 residues. CDR1 is MNHEY and CDR2 is SMNVEV in the germline V gene (reference sequence). This chain's CDR3 is CASSFTGGRTDTQYF. Written as DNA, the CDR3 is TGTGCCAGCAGTTTTACAGGGGGCCGCACAGATACGCAGTATTTT.

The table lists this clone with a count of one. The chain joins TRBV7-2 to TRBJ2-5, with D possibly matching TRBD2 (5 bases). V lost 1 base and J lost 9, with 12 bases in between. The CDR3 is made up of 13 amino acids. Germline V gene lookup returns CDR1 SGHTA and CDR2 FQGNSA. CDR3 sequence: CASSLVVGAAQYF. CDR3 sequence (DNA): TGTGCCAGCAGCTTAGTTGTGGGAGCGGCCCAGTACTTC.

The chain couples TRBV9 to TRBJ2-1, with D unresolved. The CDR3 has 15 residues. The germline V gene has CDR1 SGDLS and CDR2 YYNGEE. V was shortened by 0 bases and J by 6 bases, with 13 bases between the two germline ends. The CDR3 DNA is TGTGCCAGCAGCGTAGGGGTTAGCCCGGGCAATGAGCAGTTCTTC. It specifies CASSVGVSPGNEQFF.

The chain carries TRBV19 and TRBJ2-5; D is possibly TRBD2 (6 bases). V gave up 6 bases and J gave up 2 bases, with 25 bases separating them. CDR1 is LNHDA and CDR2 is SQIVND in the germline V gene (reference sequence). This CDR3 has 18 amino acids. The CDR3 DNA sequence: TGTGCCAGTAGCTTACAGGTTATTGGGCGGGAATGGCAAGAGACCCAGTACTTC. It specifies CASSLQVIGREWQETQYF.

Points on this clone: The sample contains more than one DNA sequence encoding this CDR3. CDR3 nucleotide sequence: TGTGCCAGCAGCGTCGGGGGGAGCTATGGCTACACCTTC. Translation gives CASSVGGSYGYTF. The chain combines TRBV9 with TRBJ1-2; D perhaps matches TRBD1 (5 bases). V was shortened by 2 bases and J by 4 bases, with 9 bases between the two germline ends. The CDR3 spans 13 residues. Germline-derived CDR1 and CDR2 are SGDLS and YYNGEE.

This chain joins TRBV4-1 and TRBJ1-2; 7 nucleotides agree with TRBD1. CDR1 is MGHRA, CDR2 YSYEKL, per germline. V gave up 0 bases and J gave up 4 bases; unmatched junction bases: 8. This CDR3 comprises 16 residues. CDR3 DNA: TGCGCCAGCAGCCAAGATCGGACAGGTGGGGGCTATGGCTACACCTTC. It encodes CASSQDRTGGGYGYTF.

The chain employs TRBV9 and TRBJ1-2; no definite D call. CDR1 SGDLS and CDR2 YYNGEE come from the germline V gene. V was trimmed by 0 bases and J by 5 bases, leaving 11 bases between them. This CDR3 is 14 amino acids long. CDR3 sequence (DNA): TGTGCCAGCAGCGTAGATGGCCGGGTGTATGGCTACACCTTC. Protein product: CASSVDGRVYGYTF.

The V call is TRBV9, the J call TRBJ1-2; the D is unclear. The CDR3 contains 15 residues. V lost 0 bases and J lost 6, with 15 bases in between. Germline assignment: CDR1 SGDLS and CDR2 YYNGEE. In DNA, the CDR3 is TGTGCCAGCAGCGTAGCTCGAGGGATTGTGGATGGCTACACCTTC. Amino acid sequence: CASSVARGIVDGYTF.

The chain uses TRBV25-1 and TRBJ1-1, with TRBD1 as a possible D gene (6 bases). V lost 4 bases, J lost 1 base, and 10 bases lay in between. The CDR3 contains 14 residues. Germline V gene data show CDR1 as MGHDK and CDR2 as SYGVNS. CDR3: CASSASTGNTEAFF. The DNA of the CDR3 is TGTGCCAGCAGTGCGTCGACAGGGAACACTGAAGCTTTCTTT. Based on the CDR3 plus reference TRBV25-1 and TRBJ1-1, the full variable domain is EADIYQTPRYLVIGTGKKITLECSQTMGHDKMYWYQQDPGMELHLIHYSYGVNSTEKGDLSSESTVSRIRTEHFPLTLESARPSHTSQYLCASSASTGNTEAFFGQGTRLTVV.

The chain is built from TRBV2 and TRBJ2-7; 9 nucleotides match TRBD2. CDR1 and CDR2 from the germline V gene are SNHLY and FYNNEI. The CDR3 contains 16 residues. The V gene end was trimmed by 8 bases and the J gene end by 2 bases; junction bases not matched to a gene: 13. CDR3 loop: CASDPDGGRATYEQYF. The DNA of the CDR3 is TGTGCCAGCGACCCGGATGGCGGGAGGGCGACCTACGAGCAGTACTTC.

The V gene is TRBV29-1, the J gene TRBJ2-1; 7 nucleotides match TRBD1. Losses at the gene ends were 7 bases for V and 6 bases for J; bases not matched to a gene: 6. CDR1 is SQVTM and CDR2 is ANQGSEA in the germline V gene. The CDR3 has 12 amino acids. The CDR3 nucleotides are TGCAGCGCTATCGGGACAGCCAATGAGCAGTTCTTC. As protein: CSAIGTANEQFF.

The chain recombines TRBV7-7 with TRBJ2-5; TRBD1 aligns across 10 bases. Germline V gives CDR1 SSHAT, CDR2 FNYEAQ (reference sequence). Trimming took 5 bases from V and 5 from J; bases not matched to a gene: 5. The CDR3 has 14 residues. CDR3 in DNA: TGTGCCAGCAGCCCGGGACAGGGGACGGAGACCCAGTACTTC. Its protein product is CASSPGQGTETQYF.

V and J are TRBV5-4 and TRBJ2-1; 7 bases match TRBD2. The CDR3 has 15 residues. The J segment lost 5 bases and the V segment lost 0 bases, leaving 5 bases of the junction unmatched. Germline-derived CDR1 and CDR2 are SGHNT and YYREEE (reference sequence). The CDR3 region is CASSLVSSGNNEQFF. DNA of the CDR3: TGTGCCAGCAGCTTGGTGTCTAGCGGTAACAATGAGCAGTTCTTC.

This clone was seen only once. The gene calls are TRBV19 and TRBJ2-7; 9 positions agree with TRBD2. Losses at the gene ends were 4 bases for V and 5 bases for J; bases not matched to a gene: 9. The germline CDR1 and CDR2 sequences are LNHDA and SQIVND (reference sequence). This CDR3 comprises 15 residues. CDR3 in DNA: TGTGCCAGTAGTAAGAGAAGCGGGAGGACCGACGAGCAGTACTTC. It is translated as CASSKRSGRTDEQYF.

The V and J genes are TRBV5-5 and TRBJ1-2; D remains ambiguous. CDR3 length: 17 residues. Trimming shortened V by 3 bases and J by 8 bases, and 26 bases separated the two germline ends. Germline loops: CDR1 SGHKS, CDR2 YYEKEE (reference sequence). The CDR3 nucleotides read TGTGCCAGCAGCTGGACCGGGAATCTCAAAGCCTTGGGGGGCTACACCTTC. This gives the protein CASSWTGNLKALGGYTF.

The chain joins TRBV16 to TRBJ2-4; possible D gene TRBD2, 6 bases. Trimming took 3 bases from V and 5 from J, leaving 11 bases between them. This CDR3 is 14 amino acids long. Germline V gene lookup returns CDR1 KGHSY and CDR2 FQNENV. Here the CDR3 reads CASSQGGYENIQYF. The CDR3, as DNA: TGTGCCAGCAGCCAGGGGGGTTACGAAAACATTCAGTACTTC.